A selection of T cell receptor beta chains follows, all from one sample in a study of identifying expanded T cells in peripheral blood. The assay was immunoSEQ multiplex PCR, and TCRdb's table has in-frame clones only and misses some. This table has about 98,000 clones, 88% appearing once. Source material: blood. The receptors were sampled from a person aged 18 to 70 in good health. The CDR3 runs from the conserved cysteine through the conserved F or W. A D gene is named only where the DNA matches it firmly. Rows may omit the clone size; those that give it use once, few, many or a size class.

cdr3_length: 14
v_call: TRBV7-9
d_call: -
clone_size: -
j_call: TRBJ1-2
cdr3_aa: CASSLRTTNYGYTF
cdr3_nt: TGTGCCAGCAGCTTAAGGACAACCAACTATGGCTACACCTTC

cdr3_length: 15
v_call: TRBV2
d_call: TRBD1
clone_size: -
j_call: TRBJ1-1
cdr3_aa: CASSERSGGYTEAFF
cdr3_nt: TGTGCCAGCAGTGAACGGTCAGGGGGATACACTGAAGCTTTCTTT

cdr3_length: 16
v_call: TRBV7-6
d_call: TRBD1
clone_size: -
j_call: TRBJ1-4
cdr3_aa: CASSLNSGGMNEKLFF
cdr3_nt: TGTGCCAGCAGCTTGAATTCAGGGGGCATGAATGAAAAACTGTTTTTT

cdr3_length: 11
v_call: TRBV29-1
d_call: -
clone_size: -
j_call: TRBJ2-7
cdr3_aa: CSVGHSYEQYF
cdr3_nt: TGCAGCGTTGGTCACAGCTACGAGCAGTACTTC

cdr3_length: 15
v_call: TRBV7-8
d_call: -
clone_size: -
j_call: TRBJ2-6
cdr3_aa: CASNWGVSGANVLTF
cdr3_nt: TGTGCCAGCAACTGGGGGGTGTCTGGGGCCAACGTCCTGACTTTC

cdr3_length: 11
v_call: TRBV2
d_call: -
clone_size: -
j_call: TRBJ2-4
cdr3_aa: CASSEFNVHHF
cdr3_nt: TGTGCCAGCAGTGAATTCAATGTCCACCACTTC

cdr3_length: 12
v_call: TRBV7-2
d_call: -
clone_size: -
j_call: TRBJ2-7
cdr3_aa: CASSTLGYEQYF
cdr3_nt: TGTGCCAGCAGCACCCTGGGCTACGAGCAGTACTTC

cdr3_length: 14
v_call: TRBV7-2
d_call: -
clone_size: -
j_call: TRBJ2-7
cdr3_aa: CASSKEGYSYEQYF
cdr3_nt: TGTGCCAGCAGCAAAGAGGGCTATTCCTACGAGCAGTACTTC

cdr3_length: 17
v_call: TRBV4-1
d_call: -
clone_size: -
j_call: TRBJ2-3
cdr3_aa: CASSQDGGPTFTDTQYF
cdr3_nt: TGCGCCAGCAGCCAAGATGGAGGACCGACTTTCACAGATACGCAGTATTTT

cdr3_length: 15
v_call: TRBV7-3
d_call: TRBD1
clone_size: -
j_call: TRBJ1-2
cdr3_aa: CASSPTDRSSYGYTF
cdr3_nt: TGTGCCAGCAGCCCCACGGACAGGTCCTCCTATGGCTACACCTTC

cdr3_length: 12
v_call: TRBV7-9
d_call: -
clone_size: few
j_call: TRBJ2-7
cdr3_aa: CASSHRDLEQYF
cdr3_nt: TGTGCCAGCAGCCATAGGGATCTCGAGCAGTACTTC

cdr3_length: 16
v_call: TRBV7-8
d_call: -
clone_size: -
j_call: TRBJ1-6
cdr3_aa: CASSSRPQGANSPLHF
cdr3_nt: TGTGCCAGCAGCTCCCGCCCACAGGGAGCCAACTCACCCCTCCACTTT

cdr3_length: 14
v_call: TRBV18
d_call: -
clone_size: -
j_call: TRBJ1-6
cdr3_aa: CASSPAGDDSPLHF
cdr3_nt: TGTGCCAGCTCACCGGCAGGGGACGATTCACCCCTCCACTTT

cdr3_length: 14
v_call: TRBV5-1
d_call: TRBD1
clone_size: -
j_call: TRBJ1-2
cdr3_aa: CASSPGTGGSGYTF
cdr3_nt: TGCGCCAGCAGCCCCGGGACAGGGGGCTCTGGCTACACCTTC

cdr3_length: 16
v_call: TRBV18
d_call: -
clone_size: -
j_call: TRBJ1-5
cdr3_aa: CASSPVGRSGNQPQHF
cdr3_nt: TGTGCCAGCTCACCGGTCGGCAGGTCCGGCAATCAGCCCCAGCATTTT

cdr3_length: 13
v_call: TRBV30
d_call: TRBD1
clone_size: -
j_call: TRBJ1-1
cdr3_aa: CAWNKGADTEAFF
cdr3_nt: TGTGCCTGGAATAAGGGGGCGGACACTGAAGCTTTCTTT

cdr3_length: 16
v_call: TRBV6-4
d_call: TRBD2
clone_size: -
j_call: TRBJ2-3
cdr3_aa: CASSETASGNTDTQYF
cdr3_nt: TGTGCCAGCAGTGAAACGGCTAGCGGAAACACAGATACGCAGTATTTT

cdr3_length: 12
v_call: TRBV28
d_call: -
clone_size: -
j_call: TRBJ2-1
cdr3_aa: CASSWGVGEQFF
cdr3_nt: TGTGCCAGCAGCTGGGGGGTTGGTGAGCAGTTCTTC

cdr3_length: 12
v_call: TRBV25-1
d_call: TRBD1
clone_size: -
j_call: TRBJ1-2
cdr3_aa: CASSGNRGGYTF
cdr3_nt: TGTGCCAGCAGTGGTAACAGGGGTGGCTACACCTTC

cdr3_length: 15
v_call: TRBV27
d_call: -
clone_size: -
j_call: TRBJ2-1
cdr3_aa: CASSLSGATYNEQFF
cdr3_nt: TGTGCCAGCAGTTTATCCGGCGCCACCTACAATGAGCAGTTCTTC

cdr3_length: 14
v_call: TRBV4-1
d_call: -
clone_size: -
j_call: TRBJ2-7
cdr3_aa: CASSQDDSNYEQYF
cdr3_nt: TGCGCCAGCAGCCAAGATGACAGCAACTACGAGCAGTACTTC

cdr3_length: 15
v_call: TRBV6-1
d_call: TRBD2
clone_size: once
j_call: TRBJ2-7
cdr3_aa: CASSEAGGIGDEQYF
cdr3_nt: TGTGCCAGCAGTGAAGCGGGGGGGATCGGCGACGAGCAGTACTTC

cdr3_length: 16
v_call: TRBV28
d_call: -
clone_size: -
j_call: TRBJ2-3
cdr3_aa: CASSPRHATSTDTQYF
cdr3_nt: TGTGCCAGCAGTCCCCGACACGCTACCAGCACAGATACGCAGTATTTT

cdr3_length: 17
v_call: TRBV5-1
d_call: TRBD1
clone_size: -
j_call: TRBJ2-2
cdr3_aa: CASSWSRTGLNTGELFF
cdr3_nt: TGCGCCAGCAGCTGGTCAAGGACAGGGCTAAACACCGGGGAGCTGTTTTTT

cdr3_length: 14
v_call: TRBV5-1
d_call: -
clone_size: -
j_call: TRBJ2-1
cdr3_aa: CASSLVGRHNEQFF
cdr3_nt: TGCGCCAGCAGCTTGGTGGGGAGACACAATGAGCAGTTCTTC

cdr3_length: 16
v_call: TRBV4-3
d_call: -
clone_size: -
j_call: TRBJ2-1
cdr3_aa: CASSRYQPNYYNEQFF
cdr3_nt: TGCGCCAGCAGCCGGTACCAGCCCAACTACTACAATGAGCAGTTCTTC

cdr3_length: 14
v_call: TRBV18
d_call: -
clone_size: -
j_call: TRBJ2-5
cdr3_aa: CASSPGGDQETQYF
cdr3_nt: TGTGCCAGCTCACCGGGCGGAGACCAAGAGACCCAGTACTTC

cdr3_length: 12
v_call: TRBV7-2
d_call: -
clone_size: -
j_call: TRBJ1-1
cdr3_aa: CASSLKGTLAFF
cdr3_nt: TGTGCCAGCAGCCTAAAAGGGACATTGGCTTTCTTT

cdr3_length: 11
v_call: TRBV5-1
d_call: -
clone_size: -
j_call: TRBJ2-5
cdr3_aa: CASSFSETQYF
cdr3_nt: TGCGCCAGCAGCTTTTCGGAGACCCAGTACTTC

cdr3_length: 13
v_call: TRBV28
d_call: TRBD1
clone_size: -
j_call: TRBJ1-4
cdr3_aa: CASSLGQNEKLFF
cdr3_nt: TGTGCCAGCAGTTTGGGACAGAATGAAAAACTGTTTTTT

cdr3_length: 17
v_call: TRBV9
d_call: TRBD1
clone_size: -
j_call: TRBJ2-7
cdr3_aa: CASTPRDSGQESYEQYF
cdr3_nt: TGTGCCAGCACCCCAAGGGATTCGGGACAGGAATCCTACGAGCAGTACTTC

cdr3_length: 17
v_call: TRBV27
d_call: TRBD1
clone_size: -
j_call: TRBJ1-5
cdr3_aa: CASSFVTGVDFNQPQHF
cdr3_nt: TGTGCCAGCAGTTTTGTGACAGGGGTCGATTTTAATCAGCCCCAGCATTTT

cdr3_length: 15
v_call: TRBV6-1
d_call: -
clone_size: -
j_call: TRBJ1-5
cdr3_aa: CASSEGGGSVQPQHF
cdr3_nt: TGTGCCAGCAGTGAAGGGGGGGGATCGGTTCAGCCCCAGCATTTT

cdr3_length: 15
v_call: TRBV11-2
d_call: -
clone_size: -
j_call: TRBJ2-7
cdr3_aa: CASSSWDLSSYEQYF
cdr3_nt: TGTGCCAGCAGCTCCTGGGACCTTTCCTCCTACGAGCAGTACTTC

cdr3_length: 13
v_call: TRBV5-8
d_call: TRBD1
clone_size: -
j_call: TRBJ1-2
cdr3_aa: CASSKGQDYGYTF
cdr3_nt: TGTGCCAGCAGCAAAGGACAGGACTATGGCTACACCTTC

cdr3_length: 14
v_call: TRBV27
d_call: -
clone_size: -
j_call: TRBJ2-3
cdr3_aa: CASSPAGYTDTQYF
cdr3_nt: TGTGCCAGCAGCCCGGCAGGGTACACAGATACGCAGTATTTT

cdr3_length: 16
v_call: TRBV2
d_call: -
clone_size: -
j_call: TRBJ2-3
cdr3_aa: CASSVGAGASTDTQYF
cdr3_nt: TGTGCCAGCAGTGTTGGGGCGGGGGCTAGCACAGATACGCAGTATTTT

cdr3_length: 13
v_call: TRBV6-1
d_call: -
clone_size: -
j_call: TRBJ1-2
cdr3_aa: CASTQPGAYGYTF
cdr3_nt: TGTGCCAGCACGCAACCAGGGGCCTATGGCTACACCTTC

cdr3_length: 14
v_call: TRBV30
d_call: -
clone_size: -
j_call: TRBJ2-3
cdr3_aa: CAYSSGTSTDTQYF
cdr3_nt: TGTGCCTACTCGAGCGGAACTAGCACAGATACGCAGTATTTT

cdr3_length: 15
v_call: TRBV9
d_call: -
clone_size: -
j_call: TRBJ1-1
cdr3_aa: CASSVDIRPDTEAFF
cdr3_nt: TGTGCCAGCAGCGTAGATATCCGTCCGGACACTGAAGCTTTCTTT

cdr3_length: 17
v_call: TRBV7-9
d_call: TRBD2
clone_size: -
j_call: TRBJ2-1
cdr3_aa: CASSFGSGRGSYNEQFF
cdr3_nt: TGTGCCAGCAGCTTCGGTAGCGGGAGAGGCTCCTACAATGAGCAGTTCTTC